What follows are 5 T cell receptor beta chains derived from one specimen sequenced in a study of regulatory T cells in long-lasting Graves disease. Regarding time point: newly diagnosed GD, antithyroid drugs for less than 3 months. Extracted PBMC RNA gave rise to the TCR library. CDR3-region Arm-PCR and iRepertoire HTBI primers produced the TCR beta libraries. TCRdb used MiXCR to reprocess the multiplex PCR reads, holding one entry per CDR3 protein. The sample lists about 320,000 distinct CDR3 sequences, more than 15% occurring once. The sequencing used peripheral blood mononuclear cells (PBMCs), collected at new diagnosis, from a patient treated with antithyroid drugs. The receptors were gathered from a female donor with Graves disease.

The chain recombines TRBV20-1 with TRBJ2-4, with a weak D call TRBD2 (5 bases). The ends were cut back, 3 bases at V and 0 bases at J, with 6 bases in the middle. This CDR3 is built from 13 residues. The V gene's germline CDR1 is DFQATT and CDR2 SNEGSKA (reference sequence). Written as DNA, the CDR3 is TGCAGTGCTAGCGGACTAGCCAAAAACATTCAGTACTTC. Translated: CSASGLAKNIQYF.

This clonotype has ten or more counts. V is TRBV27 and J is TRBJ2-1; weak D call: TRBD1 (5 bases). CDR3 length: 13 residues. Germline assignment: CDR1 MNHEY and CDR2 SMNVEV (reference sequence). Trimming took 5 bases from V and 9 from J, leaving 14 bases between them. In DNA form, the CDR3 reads TGTGCCAGCAGTGACAGCCTGGTTGGTGAGCAGTTCTTC. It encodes CASSDSLVGEQFF.

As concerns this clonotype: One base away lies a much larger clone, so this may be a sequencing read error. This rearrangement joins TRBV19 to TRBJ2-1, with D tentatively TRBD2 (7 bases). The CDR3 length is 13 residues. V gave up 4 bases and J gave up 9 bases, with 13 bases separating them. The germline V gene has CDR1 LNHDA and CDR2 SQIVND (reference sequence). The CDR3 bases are TGTGCCAGTAGTAATCGGAGGGGGGGTGAGCAGTTCTTC. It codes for CASSNRRGGEQFF.

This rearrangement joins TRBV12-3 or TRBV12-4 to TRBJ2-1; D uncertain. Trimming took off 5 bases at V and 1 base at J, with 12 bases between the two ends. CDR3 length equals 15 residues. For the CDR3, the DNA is TGTGCCAGCAGTCTCAAAGACATGTCCTACAATGAGCAGTTCTTC. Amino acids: CASSLKDMSYNEQFF.

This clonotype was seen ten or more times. CDR3 DNA sequence: TGTGCCAGCAGCTTAACAGATAGCAATCAGCCCCAGCATTTT. Translated, it gives CASSLTDSNQPQHF. This chain links TRBV7-8 with TRBJ1-5; D call uncertain. V was trimmed by 2 bases and J by 0 bases, leaving 5 bases between them. CDR3 length: 14 amino acids. The V gene's germline CDR1 is SGHVS and CDR2 FQNEAQ.